Below, 3 T cell receptor beta chains from the same sample are listed, as sequenced in a study of shared clonotypes between healthy human individuals. Generated by immunoSEQ multiplex PCR, the TCRdb table keeps only in-frame clones and is missing some. There are approximately 2.4 million clones in the sample; about 94% occur only once, and roughly 0.13% lies in the top ten. The sample comprised naive CD4+ T cells sorted from blood. Subset defined: CD45RA+ positively selected. The receptor set was obtained from a man aged 18 to 30 in good health.

CDR3 amino acids: CASRNSGLDTEAFF. The CDR3 nucleotides read TGTGCCAGCAGGAACTCAGGGTTGGACACTGAAGCTTTCTTT. The rearrangement uses TRBV7-9 and TRBJ1-1, with D possibly matching TRBD1 (5 bases). Germline-derived CDR1 and CDR2 are SEHNR and FQNEAQ (reference sequence). Trimming took off 6 bases at V and 3 bases at J, with 14 bases between the two ends. The CDR3 covers 14 residues.

The V gene is TRBV6-6, the J gene TRBJ2-1, with a possible D match to TRBD1 (6 bases). Trimming pared 6 bases from V and 3 bases from J, leaving 15 bases between. Germline CDR1 is MNHNY and CDR2 is SVGAGI (reference sequence). CDR3 length: 15 residues. CDR3 coding DNA: TGTGCCAGCAGCTCTCGTGGGACAAACTACAATGAGCAGTTCTTC. Protein: CASSSRGTNYNEQFF.

This clone was seen a single time. The chain employs TRBV11-3 and TRBJ2-7; 7 positions match TRBD1. The junction had 8 bases not matched to a gene; V was cut back by 6 bases and J by 0 bases. This CDR3 has 15 residues. CDR1 is SGHNT, CDR2 YENEEA, per germline. The CDR3, as DNA: TGTGCCAGCAGTGTGGGACAGCAAAGCTCCTACGAGCAGTACTTC. The encoded protein is CASSVGQQSSYEQYF.